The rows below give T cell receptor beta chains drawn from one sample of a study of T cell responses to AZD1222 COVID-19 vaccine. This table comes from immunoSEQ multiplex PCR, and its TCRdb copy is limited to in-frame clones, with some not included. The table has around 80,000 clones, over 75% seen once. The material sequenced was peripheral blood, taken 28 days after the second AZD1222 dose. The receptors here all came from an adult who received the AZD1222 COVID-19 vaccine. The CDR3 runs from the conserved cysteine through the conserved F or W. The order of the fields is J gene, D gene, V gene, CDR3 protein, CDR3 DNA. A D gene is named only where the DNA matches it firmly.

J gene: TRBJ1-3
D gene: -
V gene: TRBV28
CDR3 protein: CASSLSVGVFSGNTIYF
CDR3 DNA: TGTGCCAGCAGTTTATCGGTAGGGGTCTTCTCTGGAAACACCATATATTTT

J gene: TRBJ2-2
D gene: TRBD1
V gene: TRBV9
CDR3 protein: CASSVPWTGNTGELFF
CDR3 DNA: TGTGCCAGCAGCGTTCCGTGGACAGGGAACACCGGGGAGCTGTTTTTT

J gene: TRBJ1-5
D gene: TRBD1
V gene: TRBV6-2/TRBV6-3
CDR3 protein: CASSTPDRGPPSNQPQHF
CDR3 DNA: TGTGCCAGCAGCACGCCCGACAGGGGCCCTCCTAGCAATCAGCCCCAGCATTTT

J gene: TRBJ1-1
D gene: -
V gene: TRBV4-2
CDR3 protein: CASSLGNTEAFF
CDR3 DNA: TGTGCCAGCAGCCTAGGCAACACTGAAGCTTTCTTT

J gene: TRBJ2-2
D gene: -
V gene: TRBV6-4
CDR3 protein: CASSEQGFTGELFF
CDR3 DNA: TGTGCCAGCAGTGAACAGGGCTTCACCGGGGAGCTGTTTTTT

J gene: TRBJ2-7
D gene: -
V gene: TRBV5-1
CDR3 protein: CASSFVGSSYEQYF
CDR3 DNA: TGCGCCAGCAGCTTTGTCGGTAGCTCCTACGAGCAGTACTTC

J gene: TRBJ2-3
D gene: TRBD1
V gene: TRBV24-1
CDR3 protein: CATSDRGQGATDTQYF
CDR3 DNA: TGTGCCACCAGTGATCGTGGACAGGGGGCAACAGATACGCAGTATTTT

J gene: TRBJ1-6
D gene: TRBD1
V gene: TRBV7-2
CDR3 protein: CASSLRGGNSPLHF
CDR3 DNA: TGTGCCAGCAGCTTAAGAGGGGGCAATTCACCCCTCCACTTT

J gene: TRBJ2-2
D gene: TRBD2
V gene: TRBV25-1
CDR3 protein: CASKETSGVTGELFF
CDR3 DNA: TGTGCCAGCAAAGAGACTAGCGGGGTTACCGGGGAGCTGTTTTTT

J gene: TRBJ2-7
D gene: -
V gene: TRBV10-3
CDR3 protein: CATAGQGRDEQYF
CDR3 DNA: TGTGCCACCGCGGGTCAGGGTCGGGACGAGCAGTACTTC

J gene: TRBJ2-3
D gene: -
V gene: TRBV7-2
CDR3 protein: CASSGWDSTDTQYF
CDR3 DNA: TGTGCCAGCAGCGGATGGGACAGCACAGATACGCAGTATTTT

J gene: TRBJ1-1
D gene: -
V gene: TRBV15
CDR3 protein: CATSRDRRATEAFF
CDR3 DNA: TGTGCCACCAGCAGAGATCGCAGGGCCACTGAAGCTTTCTTT

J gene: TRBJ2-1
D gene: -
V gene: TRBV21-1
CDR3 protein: CASSKACASGDRKRYNEQFF
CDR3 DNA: TGTGCCAGCAGCAAAGCTTGCGCTAGCGGGGACCGAAAACGGTACAATGAGCAGTTCTTC

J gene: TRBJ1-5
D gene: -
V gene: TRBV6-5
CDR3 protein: CASSPAGDSNQPQHF
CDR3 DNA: TGTGCCAGCAGCCCCGCGGGGGATAGCAATCAGCCCCAGCATTTT

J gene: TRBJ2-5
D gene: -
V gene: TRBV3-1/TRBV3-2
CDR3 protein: CASGKSRSQETQYF
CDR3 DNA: TGTGCCAGCGGCAAGAGCAGGAGCCAAGAGACCCAGTACTTC

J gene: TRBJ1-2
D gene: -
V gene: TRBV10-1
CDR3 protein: CASSDGQGNYGYTF
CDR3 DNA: TGCGCCAGCAGTGATGGTCAGGGGAACTATGGCTACACCTTC

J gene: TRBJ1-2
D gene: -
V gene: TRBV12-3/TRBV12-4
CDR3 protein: CASSFGKGYTF
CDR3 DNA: TGTGCCAGCAGTTTCGGGAAAGGCTACACCTTC

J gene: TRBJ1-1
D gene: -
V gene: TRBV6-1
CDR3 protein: CASSDREYTEAFF
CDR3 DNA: TGTGCCAGCAGTGACAGGGAATACACTGAAGCTTTCTTT